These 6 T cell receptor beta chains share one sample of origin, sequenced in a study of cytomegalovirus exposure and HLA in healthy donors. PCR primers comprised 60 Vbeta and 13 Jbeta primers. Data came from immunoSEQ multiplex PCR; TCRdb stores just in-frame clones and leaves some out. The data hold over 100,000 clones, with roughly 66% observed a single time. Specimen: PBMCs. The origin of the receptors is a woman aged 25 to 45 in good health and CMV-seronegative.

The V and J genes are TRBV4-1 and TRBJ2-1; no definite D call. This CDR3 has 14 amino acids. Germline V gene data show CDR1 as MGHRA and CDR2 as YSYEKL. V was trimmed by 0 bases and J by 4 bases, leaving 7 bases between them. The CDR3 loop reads CASSQDRTYNEQFF. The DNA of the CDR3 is TGCGCCAGCAGCCAAGACCGCACTTACAATGAGCAGTTCTTC.

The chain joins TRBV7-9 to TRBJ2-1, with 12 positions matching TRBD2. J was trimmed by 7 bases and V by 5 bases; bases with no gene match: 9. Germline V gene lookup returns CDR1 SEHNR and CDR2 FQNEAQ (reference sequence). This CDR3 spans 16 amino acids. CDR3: CASSPPSGRAWNEQFF. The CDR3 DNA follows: TGTGCCAGCAGCCCCCCTAGCGGGAGGGCCTGGAATGAGCAGTTCTTC.

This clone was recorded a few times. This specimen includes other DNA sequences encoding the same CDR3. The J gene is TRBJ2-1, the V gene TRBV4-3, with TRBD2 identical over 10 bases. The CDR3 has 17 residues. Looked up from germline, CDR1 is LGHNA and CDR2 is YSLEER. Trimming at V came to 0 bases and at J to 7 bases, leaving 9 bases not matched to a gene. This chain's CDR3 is CASSQDRTSGIGNEQFF. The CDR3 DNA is TGCGCCAGCAGCCAAGATCGAACTAGCGGGATCGGGAATGAGCAGTTCTTC.

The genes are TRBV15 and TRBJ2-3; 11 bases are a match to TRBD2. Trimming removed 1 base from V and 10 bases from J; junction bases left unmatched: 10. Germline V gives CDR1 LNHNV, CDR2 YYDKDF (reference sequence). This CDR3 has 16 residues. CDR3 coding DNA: TGTGCCACCAGCAGAGTCGAACTAGCGGGAGCGAATCCGCAGTATTTT. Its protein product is CATSRVELAGANPQYF. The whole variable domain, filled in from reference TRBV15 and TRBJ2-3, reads DAMVIQNPRYQVTQFGKPVTLSCSQTLNHNVMYWYQQKSSQAPKLLFHYYDKDFNNEADTPDNFQSRRPNTSFCFLDIRSPGLGDTAMYLCATSRVELAGANPQYFGPGTRLTVL.

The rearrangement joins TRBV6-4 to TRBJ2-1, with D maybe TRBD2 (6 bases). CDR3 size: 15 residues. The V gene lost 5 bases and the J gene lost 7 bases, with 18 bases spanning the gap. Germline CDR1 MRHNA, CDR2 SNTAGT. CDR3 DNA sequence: TGTGCCAGCAGTCCCCAGATCGGGAGTTCGAATGAGCAGTTCTTC. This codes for CASSPQIGSSNEQFF.

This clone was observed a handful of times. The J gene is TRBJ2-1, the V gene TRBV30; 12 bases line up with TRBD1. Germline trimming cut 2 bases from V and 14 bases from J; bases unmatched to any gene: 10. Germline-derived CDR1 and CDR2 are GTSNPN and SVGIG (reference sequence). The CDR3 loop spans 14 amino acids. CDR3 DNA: TGTGCCTGGAGTCTCACCTACGGGACAGGGGGCGAGTTCTTC. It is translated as CAWSLTYGTGGEFF.